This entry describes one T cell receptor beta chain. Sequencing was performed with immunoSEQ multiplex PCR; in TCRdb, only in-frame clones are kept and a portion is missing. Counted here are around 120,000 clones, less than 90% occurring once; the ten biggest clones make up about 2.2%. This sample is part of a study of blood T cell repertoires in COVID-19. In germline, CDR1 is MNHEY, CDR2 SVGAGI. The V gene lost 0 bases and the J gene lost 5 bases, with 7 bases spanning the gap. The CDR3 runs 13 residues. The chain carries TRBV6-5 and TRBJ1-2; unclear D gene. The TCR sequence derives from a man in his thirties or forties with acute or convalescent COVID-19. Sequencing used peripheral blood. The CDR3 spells CASSYSDMYGYTF. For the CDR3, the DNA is TGTGCCAGCAGTTACTCCGACATGTATGGCTACACCTTC.